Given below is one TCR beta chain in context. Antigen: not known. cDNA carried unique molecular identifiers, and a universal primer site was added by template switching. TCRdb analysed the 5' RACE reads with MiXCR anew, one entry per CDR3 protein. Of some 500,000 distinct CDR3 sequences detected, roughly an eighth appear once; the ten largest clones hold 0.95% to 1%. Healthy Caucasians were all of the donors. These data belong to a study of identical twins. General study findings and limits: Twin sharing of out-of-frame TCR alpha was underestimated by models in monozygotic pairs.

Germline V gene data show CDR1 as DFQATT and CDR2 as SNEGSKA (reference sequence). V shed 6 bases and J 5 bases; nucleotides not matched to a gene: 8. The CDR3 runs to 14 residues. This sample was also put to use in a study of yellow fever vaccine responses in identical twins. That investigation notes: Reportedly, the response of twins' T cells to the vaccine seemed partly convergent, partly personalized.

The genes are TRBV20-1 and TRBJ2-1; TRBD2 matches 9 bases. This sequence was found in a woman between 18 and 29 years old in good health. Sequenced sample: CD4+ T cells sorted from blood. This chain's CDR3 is CSAPLAGINNEQFF. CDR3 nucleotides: TGCAGTGCCCCCCTAGCGGGAATTAACAATGAGCAGTTCTTC.